These T cell receptor beta chains were read from a single sample in a study of CD8 T cell repertoires and HIV-1 epitope variants. Their cognate antigens are unknown. Only in-frame clones appear in the TCRdb table, and some are missing; sequencing was by immunoSEQ multiplex PCR. The sample has roughly 5,900 clones; around two thirds are singletons. The sequencing input was cultured CD8+ T cells derived from PBMCs. These receptors originate from a male donor with HIV. The CDR3 runs from the conserved cysteine through the conserved F or W.

TRBV23-1	TRBJ1-1	CASKHGNTEAFF
TRBV28	TRBJ1-2	CASSLEYSGYTF
TRBV14	TRBJ2-5	CASSFIGSWETQYF
TRBV5-1	TRBJ2-7	CASSFDRGYEQYF
TRBV27	TRBJ2-2	CASSSTTTSGNNTGELFF
TRBV30	TRBJ2-1	CAWSPSGGAEAGFF
TRBV28	TRBJ1-2	CASSFPRTDTNYGYTF
TRBV5-1	TRBJ2-5	CASSLEVAVEQETQYF
TRBV27	TRBJ2-1	CASSLGSSLYNEQFF
TRBV7-9	TRBJ1-1	CASSLVNAEAFF
TRBV28	TRBJ2-3	CASSLLSTDTQYF
TRBV7-6	TRBJ2-1	CASSPTLADSYNEQFF
TRBV19	TRBJ1-2	CASSILVGQGGGYTF
TRBV7-2	TRBJ2-1	CASSLDGTSGGSEQFF
TRBV11-2	TRBJ2-5	CASSRWGAGETQYF
TRBV13	TRBJ2-7	CASSNYASSYEQYF
TRBV29-1	TRBJ1-1	CSVSRDRGSEAFF
TRBV4-3	TRBJ2-2	CASSQDPLTGYNTGELFF
TRBV11-1	TRBJ1-1	CASRSGQGLAEAFF
TRBV11-2	TRBJ1-4	CASSLDRWQGDEKLFF
TRBV27	TRBJ2-3	CASSLRGVGADTQYF
TRBV19	TRBJ2-7	CASTSDQGEQYF
TRBV5-4	TRBJ1-2	CASSRLGEVDYGYTF
TRBV27	TRBJ1-1	CASSLGGGTEAFF
TRBV30	TRBJ2-2	CAWSGTGTGELFF
TRBV5-1	TRBJ2-1	CASKGLSGRVPSSSYNEQFF
TRBV5-4	TRBJ1-6	CASSLGRGLTPLHF
TRBV7-6	TRBJ2-4	CASSPSVGNIQYF